Below, one T cell receptor (beta chain) is given with its context. Repertoires were generated with immunoSEQ multiplex PCR, while TCRdb's copy carries only in-frame clones and drops some. The data contain just over 50,000 clones, approximately 91% of them singletons. The sample is drawn from a study of OX40 agonist ivuxolimab in advanced cancers. Study in general: Three individuals attained partial responses, comprising one hepatocellular carcinoma case and two cutaneous melanoma cases.

V was clipped by 5 bases and J by 2 bases, with 12 bases between them. CDR3 size: 14 residues. The V gene's germline CDR1 is KGHSH and CDR2 LQKENI. The gene calls are TRBV18 and TRBJ1-1; D remains ambiguous. The material was CD4+ or CD8+ T cells sorted from blood, obtained in a trial of the OX40 agonist ivuxolimab. The receptor comes from an adult with an advanced solid tumor such as melanoma, head and neck, liver or kidney cancer. The CDR3 reads CASSSNEGNTEAFF. CDR3 DNA: TGTGCCAGCTCATCCAACGAGGGTAACACTGAAGCTTTCTTT.